The clone carrying this TCR beta chain was seen ten or more times. This entry comes from a study of T cells in Graves' hyperthyroidism and ophthalmopathy. There are 14 residues in the CDR3. Germline lookup yields CDR1 SGHRS and CDR2 YFSETQ. With 1 base removed from V and 5 bases from J, the gap between germline ends came to 12 bases. Authors of the study amplified TCR beta CDR3 regions from RNA transcripts. The HTBI primer set served for first-round RT-PCR of the TCR CDR3. Each CDR3 protein gets one entry after TCRdb re-called the multiplex PCR reads with MiXCR. The repertoire holds more than 300,000 distinct CDR3 sequences, with 15% to 20% as singletons.

The V call is TRBV5-1, the J call TRBJ1-1; tentatively, D is TRBD1 (6 bases). Sequencing input: blood. The sequence was obtained from a woman in her thirties with Graves' hyperthyroidism that later progressed to Graves' ophthalmopathy. CDR3 coding DNA: TGCGCCAGCAGCTTGACAGGGAGAGGGACTGAAGCTTTCTTT. Translating it yields CASSLTGRGTEAFF.